The sequence of this TCR beta chain was determined in a study of blood T cells in healthy people across ages. General study points: There were more naive CD4+ cells and higher diversity in long-lived donors than in aged donors.

The CDR3 contains 14 residues. Trimming cost V 0 bases and J 0 bases, with 9 bases left between them. Germline CDR1 reads DFQATT; CDR2 reads SNEGSKA (reference sequence). Details on this clonotype: What it binds is not known.

Through a sample-barcoded 5' primer and a J-beta primer mix, a second PCR was run for about 6 to 11 cycles. Researchers report that a template-switch adaptor with 12 random nucleotides tagged each cDNA molecule. TCRdb fed the 5' RACE reads into MiXCR, producing one record per CDR3 protein. Of 270,000 or so distinct CDR3 sequences listed, around 30% were seen once; the top ten hold roughly 28%. Each of the donors had around 9 milliliters of peripheral blood drawn into EDTA-treated Vacutainer tubes. In each sample, at least 6.5 million PBMCs were isolated. The V and J genes are TRBV20-1 and TRBJ2-7; a possible D gene is TRBD2 (5 bases). This clonotype originated in a woman in her seventies in good health. What was sequenced was blood. The CDR3 is CSARDPGGSYEQYF. The CDR3 nucleotides read TGCAGTGCTAGAGATCCCGGAGGCTCCTACGAGCAGTACTTC.